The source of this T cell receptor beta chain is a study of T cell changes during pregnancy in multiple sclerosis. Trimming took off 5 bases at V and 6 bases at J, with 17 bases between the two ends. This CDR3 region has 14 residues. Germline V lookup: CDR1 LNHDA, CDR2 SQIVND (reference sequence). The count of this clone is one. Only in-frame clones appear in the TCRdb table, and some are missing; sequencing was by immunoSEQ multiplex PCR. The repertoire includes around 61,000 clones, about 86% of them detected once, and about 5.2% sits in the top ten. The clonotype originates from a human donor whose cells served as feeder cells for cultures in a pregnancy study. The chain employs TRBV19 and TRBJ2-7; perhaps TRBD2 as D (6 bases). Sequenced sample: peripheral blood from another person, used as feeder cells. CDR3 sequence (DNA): TGTGCCAGTAGTTCGGTAGCGGCTGGGAGCGAGCAGTACTTC. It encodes CASSSVAAGSEQYF. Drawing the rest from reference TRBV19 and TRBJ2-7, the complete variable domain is DGGITQSPKYLFRKEGQNVTLSCEQNLNHDAMYWYRQDPGQGLRLIYYSQIVNDFQKGDIAEGYSVSREKKESFPLTVTSAQKNPTAFYLCASSSVAAGSEQYFGPGTRLTVT.